The T cell receptor beta chain described here comes from a study of blood T cell repertoires in COVID-19. Study overall: Samples of COVID-19 (acute and convalescent) were obtained from the United States, Italy and Spain.

The assay was immunoSEQ multiplex PCR, and TCRdb's table has in-frame clones only and misses some. The sample shows more than 150,000 clones, approximately 86% of them seen only once. CDR3 length: 15 residues. V lost 6 bases, J lost 9 bases, and 13 bases stayed unmatched. In germline, CDR1 is MNHEY, CDR2 SVGAGI. The chain is built from TRBV6-5 and TRBJ2-3; 9 nucleotides line up with TRBD2. The receptor was isolated from a man aged 55 to 70 with COVID-19, enrolled during active disease. Input material: peripheral blood. This CDR3 reads CASRPSGGKTGTQYF. The DNA of the CDR3 is TGTGCCAGCAGGCCAAGCGGGGGGAAAACGGGGACGCAGTATTTT.